This T cell receptor (beta chain) comes out of a study of T cell responses to AZD1222 COVID-19 vaccine. The study's findings and limits: Clonal diversity was possibly underestimated, and the donors were mostly white British, with more females. Baseline seropositivity characterized only a handful of AZD1222 recipients. Repertoire samples came only from after the peak T cell response.

Assay used: immunoSEQ multiplex PCR; TCRdb lists only in-frame clones, some missing. The profile shows more than 95,000 clones, 75% to 90% of them singletons. Trimming shortened V by 0 bases and J by 2 bases, and 18 bases separated the two germline ends. The length of the CDR3 is 18 residues. CDR1 MNHNS and CDR2 SASEGT come from the germline V gene. On this clone itself: The antigen is not known.

The chain employs TRBV6-1 and TRBJ2-3, with a possible D match to TRBD2 (7 bases). The specimen was peripheral blood, collected on day 0 of AZD1222 vaccination. This receptor was obtained from an adult in good health. CDR3 in DNA: TGTGCCAGCAGTGAAGCTGTTCGGGGGGCCATCCTCACAGATACGCAGTATTTT. It yields the protein CASSEAVRGAILTDTQYF.